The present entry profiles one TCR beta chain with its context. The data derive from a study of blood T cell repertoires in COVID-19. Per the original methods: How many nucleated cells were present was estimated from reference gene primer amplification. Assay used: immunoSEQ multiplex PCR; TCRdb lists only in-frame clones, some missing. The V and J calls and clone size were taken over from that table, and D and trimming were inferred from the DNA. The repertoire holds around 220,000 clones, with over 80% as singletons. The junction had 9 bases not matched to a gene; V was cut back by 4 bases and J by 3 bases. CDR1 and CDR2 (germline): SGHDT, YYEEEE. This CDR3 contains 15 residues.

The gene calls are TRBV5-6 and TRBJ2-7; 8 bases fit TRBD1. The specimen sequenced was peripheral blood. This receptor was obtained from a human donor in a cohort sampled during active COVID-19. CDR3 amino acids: CASSPPGGADYEQYF. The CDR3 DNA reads TGTGCCAGCAGCCCCCCAGGGGGCGCGGACTACGAGCAGTACTTC.